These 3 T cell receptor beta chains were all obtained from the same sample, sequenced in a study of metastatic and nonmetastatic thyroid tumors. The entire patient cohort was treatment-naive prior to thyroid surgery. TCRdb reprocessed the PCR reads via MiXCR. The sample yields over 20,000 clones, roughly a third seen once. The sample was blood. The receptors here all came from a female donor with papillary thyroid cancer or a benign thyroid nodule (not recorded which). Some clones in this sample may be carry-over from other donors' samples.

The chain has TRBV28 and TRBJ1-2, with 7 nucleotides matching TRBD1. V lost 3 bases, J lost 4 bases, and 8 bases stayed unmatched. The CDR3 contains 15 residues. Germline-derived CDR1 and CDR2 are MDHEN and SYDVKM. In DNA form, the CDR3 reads TGTGCCAGCAGTTTTTTAGGGACAGTGCCCTATGGCTACACCTTC. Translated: CASSFLGTVPYGYTF.

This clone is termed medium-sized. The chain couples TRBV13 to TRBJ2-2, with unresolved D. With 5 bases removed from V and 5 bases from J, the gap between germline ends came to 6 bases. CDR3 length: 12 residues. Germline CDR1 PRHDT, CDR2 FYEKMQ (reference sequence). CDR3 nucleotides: TGTGCCAGCAGCGGTATTACCGGGGAGCTGTTTTTT. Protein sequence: CASSGITGELFF.

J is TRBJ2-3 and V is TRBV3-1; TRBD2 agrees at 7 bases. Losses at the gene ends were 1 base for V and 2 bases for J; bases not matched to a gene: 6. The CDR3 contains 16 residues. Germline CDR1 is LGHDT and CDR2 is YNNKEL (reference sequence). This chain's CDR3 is CASSQALGLSTDTQYF. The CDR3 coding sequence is TGTGCCAGCAGCCAAGCTCTGGGACTATCCACAGATACGCAGTATTTT.